Here is one T cell receptor beta chain with its context. The data are from a study of blood T cell repertoires in COVID-19. As for the study in general: Sites in the United States, Italy and Spain provided acute and convalescent COVID-19 samples. PBMCs, B-cell-depleted T cells, or T cells provided the cDNA or gDNA that made up the material.

In the study's own analysis: Reference gene primer amplification in the assay estimated nucleated cell counts. Data came from immunoSEQ multiplex PCR; TCRdb stores just in-frame clones and leaves some out. For V, J and clone size, that table is used; D and trimming come from the DNA. The sample has a few hundred thousand clones, about 82% seen once. Germline-derived CDR1 and CDR2 are SGHRS and YFSETQ. V was pared by 4 bases and J by 5 bases, with 13 bases of the junction left unmatched. The CDR3 sequence is 17 residues long. The TCR was taken from a woman in her fifties or sixties with active or convalescent COVID-19. The sequenced sample consisted of peripheral blood. This chain joins TRBV5-1 and TRBJ2-1; 9 bases fit TRBD2. CDR3 coding DNA: TGCGCCAGCAGCGCGGGCAGAAGTAGCGGGAGTCACAATGAGCAGTTCTTC. Protein: CASSAGRSSGSHNEQFF. The whole variable domain, remainder taken from reference TRBV5-1 and TRBJ2-1, is KAGVTQTPRYLIKTRGQQVTLSCSPISGHRSVSWYQQTPGQGLQFLFEYFSETQRNKGNFPGRFSGRQFSNSRSEMNVSTLELGDSALYLCASSAGRSSGSHNEQFFGPGTRLTVL.